These T cell receptor beta chains were read from a single sample in a study of CD8+ T cells in alopecia areata. TCRdb keeps only in-frame clones here, not all; method: immunoSEQ multiplex PCR. The sample lists fewer than 110,000 clones; 86% were seen once. This sample comprised CD8+ T cells sorted from blood, obtained at roughly week 30, from a patient treated with tofacitinib. These receptors were collected from a human donor with alopecia areata. Both conserved end residues are trimmed from each CDR3.

TRBV7-8	TRBJ2-2	ASSSPGEGIRTGELF
TRBV29-1	TRBJ2-2	SVGGIETGELF
TRBV12-5	TRBJ2-5	ASGLGRQETQY
TRBV6-5	TRBJ2-7	ASSQWGINSYEQY
TRBV7-7	TRBJ2-3	ASSLEPSRTDTQY
TRBV7-9	TRBJ2-5	ASSSYGQGGFTWETQY
TRBV30	TRBJ1-5	AWSPKTETSNQPQH
TRBV19	TRBJ2-7	ASSWGQASSYEQY
TRBV5-1	TRBJ2-7	ASSFASGPPYEQY
TRBV11-2	TRBJ2-1	ASSLVRRGTYNEQF
TRBV5-5	TRBJ2-1	ASSLRYMSSYNEQF
TRBV7-8	TRBJ1-2	ASSLLAGQGADGYT
TRBV6-5	TRBJ2-1	ASSYLQGAYNEQF
TRBV7-2	TRBJ2-7	ATVVGGYEQY
TRBV7-9	TRBJ1-5	ASSLGSEAAQH
TRBV4-1	TRBJ2-3	ASSQTGGSGDTQY
TRBV27	TRBJ1-1	ASSLTYRVPTEAF
TRBV7-9	TRBJ2-1	ASSRTSGSSRREQF
TRBV30	TRBJ2-7	AWSVLGIYEQY
TRBV30	TRBJ2-1	AWNLGTRLHEQF
TRBV29-1	TRBJ2-7	SVEVVGGSPYEQY
TRBV11-2	TRBJ2-7	ASSLEVPYEQY
TRBV5-1	TRBJ2-7	ASTEGVRKDEQY
TRBV4-1	TRBJ2-3	ASSRNYVDTQY
TRBV6-5	TRBJ2-2	ASSYGQGIGELF
TRBV4-1	TRBJ2-7	ASSQEQAGGQYEQY
TRBV29-1	TRBJ2-1	SVVERGYNEQF
TRBV12-5	TRBJ2-1	ASGFQVGTDQSNEQF